Listed here are 12 T cell receptor beta chains from one sample, sequenced in a study of blood T cell repertoires in COVID-19. The protocol was immunoSEQ multiplex PCR, while the TCRdb copy is restricted to in-frame clones and leaves out a portion. The sample yields roughly 370,000 clones, just under 90% seen once. Sequenced sample: PBMCs or T cells enriched from blood (not recorded which). These receptors were collected from a woman in her forties or fifties who had recovered from COVID-19.

This clone appeared once. The rearrangement joins TRBV4-3 to TRBJ1-2, with 12 bases matching TRBD1. The V and J ends lost 0 bases and 7 bases, in that order; junction bases with no gene match: 6. Germline V gives CDR1 LGHNA, CDR2 YSLEER. This CDR3 region has 16 residues. In nucleotides, the CDR3 is TGCGCCAGCAGCCAAGATCAGGGACAGGGGGCGGCTGGCTACACCTTC. This codes for CASSQDQGQGAAGYTF.

V and J are TRBV7-9 and TRBJ1-4; 9 positions match TRBD1. CDR3 length equals 14 residues. V gave up 6 bases and J gave up 11 bases; unmatched junction bases: 10. Germline V gene sequence: CDR1 SEHNR, CDR2 FQNEAQ (reference sequence). CDR3 nucleotide sequence: TGTGCCAGCAGACCGGACAGGGGAAAACAGAAACTGTTTTTT. It encodes CASRPDRGKQKLFF.

The chain uses TRBV6-5 and TRBJ1-2, with 7 bases matching TRBD1. J lost 4 bases, V lost 9 bases, and 8 bases had no gene match. The CDR3 runs to 13 residues. Germline loops: CDR1 MNHEY, CDR2 SVGAGI. The DNA of the CDR3 is TGTGCCAGTCGAGGGGGCCTGTTCTATGGCTACACCTTC. Translation gives CASRGGLFYGYTF.

V usage is TRBV19 and J usage is TRBJ2-4; TRBD1 might be the D (6 bases). CDR1 and CDR2 (germline): LNHDA, SQIVND (reference sequence). V was pared by 4 bases and J by 4 bases, with 8 bases between. The CDR3 has 13 amino acids. As DNA, the CDR3 is TGTGCCAGTAGTAATACAGGGAAAAACATTCAGTACTTC. The encoded protein is CASSNTGKNIQYF.

The CDR3 nucleotides are TGTGCCAGCAGATTCCCCGGCCAGGGTTGGGGCTACACCTTC. Translating gives CASRFPGQGWGYTF. The chain recombines TRBV28 with TRBJ1-2; a possible D gene is TRBD1 (5 bases). Trimming pared 6 bases from V and 8 bases from J, leaving 19 bases between. CDR1 MDHEN and CDR2 SYDVKM come from the germline V gene. There are 14 residues in the CDR3.

The V and J genes are TRBV27 and TRBJ1-4, with D maybe TRBD1 (5 bases). The CDR3 extends over 14 amino acids. With 3 bases removed from V and 5 bases from J, the gap between germline ends came to 10 bases. The germline gives CDR1 MNHEY, CDR2 SMNVEV (reference sequence). CDR3 sequence (DNA): TGTGCCAGCAGTTTTTCGGGGGTGAATGAAAAACTGTTTTTT. This gives the protein CASSFSGVNEKLFF.

The chain has TRBV25-1 and TRBJ1-2, with D tentatively TRBD1 (5 bases). Trimming removed 6 bases from V and 8 bases from J, with 16 bases in between. The germline CDR1 and CDR2 sequences are MGHDK and SYGVNS. The CDR3 runs to 13 residues. CDR3 residues: CASSLGAPAGYTF. DNA for the CDR3: TGTGCCAGCAGCTTAGGGGCCCCAGCGGGCTACACCTTC.

To note about this clone: This sample also contains other DNA sequences that code for the same CDR3. This rearrangement joins TRBV7-2 to TRBJ1-5; 7 bases are a match to TRBD1. The V segment lost 3 bases and the J segment 1 base; nucleotides outside the gene matches: 3. The CDR3 contains 15 residues. The germline CDR1 and CDR2 sequences are SGHTA and FQGNSA. This CDR3 reads CASSLAGGSNQPQHF. The CDR3 region has the DNA TGTGCCAGCAGCTTGGCAGGGGGGAGCAATCAGCCCCAGCATTTT. The variable domain in full, with the rest retrieved from reference TRBV7-2 and TRBJ1-5, is GAGVSQSPSNKVTEKGKDVELRCDPISGHTALYWYRQSLGQGLEFLIYFQGNSAPDKSGLPSDRFSAERTGGSVSTLTIQRTQQEDSAVYLCASSLAGGSNQPQHFGDGTRLSIL.

This chain connects TRBV28 to TRBJ1-6; 9 bases agree with TRBD1. The junction had 10 bases not matched to a gene; V was cut back by 8 bases and J by 8 bases. Germline CDR1 reads MDHEN; CDR2 reads SYDVKM. This CDR3 has 15 residues. CDR3 coding DNA: TGTGCCAGCCTAAATCCCGGGACAGGGCATTCACCCCTCCACTTT. This translates into CASLNPGTGHSPLHF.

V gene TRBV3-1 (or the pseudogene TRBV3-2) combines with J gene TRBJ1-2; TRBD1 might be the D (5 bases). Trimming took off 5 bases at V and 5 bases at J, with 12 bases between the two ends. The CDR3 has 13 residues. Germline CDR1 and CDR2: LGHDT and YNNKEL (reference sequence). The CDR3 nucleotides are TGTGCCAGCAGCAACGACAGTCCTTATGGCTACACCTTC. Its translation: CASSNDSPYGYTF.

A few counts support this clone. V gene TRBV2 combines with J gene TRBJ2-7, with D possibly matching TRBD2 (5 bases). Germline values: CDR1 SNHLY, CDR2 FYNNEI. Trimming took off 3 bases at V and 0 bases at J, with 6 bases between the two ends. This CDR3 comprises 13 residues. CDR3 sequence reads: CASSDSVSYEQYF. CDR3 nucleotide sequence: TGTGCCAGCAGTGATAGCGTCTCCTACGAGCAGTACTTC. The full variable domain, rest sourced from reference TRBV2 and TRBJ2-7, is EPEVTQTPSHQVTQMGQEVILRCVPISNHLYFYWYRQILGQKVEFLVSFYNNEISEKSEIFDDQFSVERPDGSNFTLKIRSTKLEDSAMYFCASSDSVSYEQYFGPGTRLTVT.

This chain joins TRBV12-3 or TRBV12-4 and TRBJ1-1; D is possibly TRBD1 (5 bases). The germline V and J ends were trimmed by 5 bases and 1 base, with 8 bases remaining between them. The CDR3 sequence is 13 residues long. The CDR3 bases are TGTGCCAGCAGTCCACAGGAGAACACTGAAGCTTTCTTT. Translating it yields CASSPQENTEAFF.